Listed below are T cell receptor beta chains from one sample, sequenced in a study of shared clonotypes between healthy human individuals. Repertoires were generated with immunoSEQ multiplex PCR, while TCRdb's copy carries only in-frame clones and drops some. The sample includes nearly 1,000,000 clones, about three quarters of them seen just once. The sample taken for sequencing was memory CD4+ T cells sorted from blood. Receptor source: a man aged 18 to 30 in good health. Both conserved end residues are part of each CDR3. Each record gives: D gene, V gene, J gene, clone size, CDR3 protein, CDR3 DNA. A D gene is named only where the DNA matches it firmly. Size values are once, few and many counts, or a class for expanded clones, and some rows have none.

TRBD1,TRBV29-1,TRBJ2-7,-,CSVGRDRGMDEQYF,TGCAGCGTCGGCCGGGACAGGGGAATGGACGAGCAGTACTTC
-,TRBV11-3,TRBJ2-2,-,CASSLEGTPPGELFF,TGTGCCAGCAGCTTAGAGGGGACGCCCCCCGGGGAGCTGTTTTTT
-,TRBV28,TRBJ1-2,-,CASSLKGYYGYTF,TGTGCCAGCAGTTTAAAGGGGTACTATGGCTACACCTTC
-,TRBV23-1,TRBJ2-1,-,CASSKDGSGNEQFF,TGCGCCAGCAGCAAGGACGGGAGTGGCAATGAGCAGTTCTTC
-,TRBV7-9,TRBJ2-5,-,CASSLNKETQYF,TGTGCCAGCAGCTTAAATAAAGAGACCCAGTACTTC
TRBD1,TRBV6-5,TRBJ1-6,-,CASSYSDRGDSPLHF,TGTGCCAGCAGTTACTCGGACAGGGGGGACTCACCCCTCCACTTT
-,TRBV5-4,TRBJ1-1,-,CASSLDKINTEAFF,TGTGCCAGCAGCTTGGACAAAATAAACACTGAAGCTTTCTTT
-,TRBV5-1,TRBJ1-1,few,CASSRDGPQGTEAFF,TGCGCCAGCAGCCGAGACGGACCCCAGGGCACTGAAGCTTTCTTT
-,TRBV5-1,TRBJ1-2,-,CASRLDTGQGYTF,TGCGCCAGCAGATTGGACACGGGCCAGGGCTACACCTTC
-,TRBV5-6,TRBJ2-5,-,CASSLFRGGEETQYF,TGTGCCAGCAGCTTGTTTCGAGGGGGGGAAGAGACCCAGTACTTC
-,TRBV18,TRBJ1-1,-,CASSQNVGELNTEAFF,TGTGCCAGCTCACAAAACGTTGGGGAGCTGAACACTGAAGCTTTCTTT
-,TRBV28,TRBJ1-1,-,CASSLWGREMNTEAFF,TGTGCCAGCAGTTTGTGGGGACGGGAAATGAACACTGAAGCTTTCTTT
TRBD1,TRBV28,TRBJ1-2,many,CASSLFGTGGSSGYTF,TGTGCCAGCAGTTTATTTGGGACAGGGGGCTCTTCTGGCTACACCTTC
-,TRBV7-9,TRBJ2-2,few,CASSLLLRAGTGELFF,TGTGCCAGCAGCTTACTCCTGAGGGCAGGCACCGGGGAGCTGTTTTTT
TRBD2,TRBV18,TRBJ2-3,-,CASSTGLVTDTQYF,TGTGCCAGCTCCACGGGACTAGTAACAGATACGCAGTATTTT
-,TRBV11-3,TRBJ2-7,-,CASSLRDTYEQYF,TGTGCCAGCAGCCTCCGGGATACTTACGAGCAGTACTTC
TRBD1,TRBV5-1,TRBJ2-5,-,CASSIRQGFGETQYF,TGCGCCAGCAGCATCCGACAGGGTTTTGGGGAGACCCAGTACTTC
-,TRBV4-1,TRBJ1-3,-,CASRESGNTIYF,TGCGCCAGCCGGGAATCCGGAAACACCATATATTTT
-,TRBV28,TRBJ1-6,-,CASSSTGSSYNSPLHF,TGTGCCAGCAGTTCCACAGGGAGCTCCTATAATTCACCCCTCCACTTT
-,TRBV7-2,TRBJ2-5,-,CASSLTSRGETQYF,TGTGCCAGCAGCTTAACTAGTCGGGGGGAGACCCAGTACTTC